This T cell receptor beta chain was captured by sequencing in a study of shared clonotypes between healthy human individuals. The method was immunoSEQ multiplex PCR; TCRdb's version includes in-frame clones alone and lacks a portion of them. The sample lists 700,000 or so clones, about two thirds occurring once. Germline CDR1 reads ENHRY; CDR2 reads SYGVKD. There are 15 residues in the CDR3. J was trimmed by 8 bases and V by 5 bases; bases with no gene match: 8. This TCR was recovered from a woman aged 25 to 39 in good health. V and J are TRBV10-3 and TRBJ2-1; 11 nucleotides match TRBD2. Sequencing was performed on memory CD4+ T cells sorted from blood. Subset indicated: CD45RA-negative fraction. The CDR3 DNA reads as TGTGCCATCAGTACGACTAGCGGGATTGGCGATGAGCAGTTCTTC. It specifies CAISTTSGIGDEQFF.